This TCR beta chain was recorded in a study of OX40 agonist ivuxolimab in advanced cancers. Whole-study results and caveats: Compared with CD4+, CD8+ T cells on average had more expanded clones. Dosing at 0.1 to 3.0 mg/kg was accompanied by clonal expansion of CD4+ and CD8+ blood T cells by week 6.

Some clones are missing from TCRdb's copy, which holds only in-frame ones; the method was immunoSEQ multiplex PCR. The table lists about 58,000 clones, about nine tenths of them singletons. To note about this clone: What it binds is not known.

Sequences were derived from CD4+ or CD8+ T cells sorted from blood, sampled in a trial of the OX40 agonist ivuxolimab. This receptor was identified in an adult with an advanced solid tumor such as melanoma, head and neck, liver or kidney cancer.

CDR3 nucleotide sequence: TGTGCCAGCAGCTCGCCCGGACGGGTACAAGAGACCCAGTACTTC. Translating it yields CASSSPGRVQETQYF. The J gene is TRBJ2-5, the V gene TRBV7-9; D is unclear. Germline CDR1 is SEHNR and CDR2 is FQNEAQ (reference sequence). Trimming left V 4 bases short and J 2 bases short, with 14 bases between. The CDR3 length is 15 residues.